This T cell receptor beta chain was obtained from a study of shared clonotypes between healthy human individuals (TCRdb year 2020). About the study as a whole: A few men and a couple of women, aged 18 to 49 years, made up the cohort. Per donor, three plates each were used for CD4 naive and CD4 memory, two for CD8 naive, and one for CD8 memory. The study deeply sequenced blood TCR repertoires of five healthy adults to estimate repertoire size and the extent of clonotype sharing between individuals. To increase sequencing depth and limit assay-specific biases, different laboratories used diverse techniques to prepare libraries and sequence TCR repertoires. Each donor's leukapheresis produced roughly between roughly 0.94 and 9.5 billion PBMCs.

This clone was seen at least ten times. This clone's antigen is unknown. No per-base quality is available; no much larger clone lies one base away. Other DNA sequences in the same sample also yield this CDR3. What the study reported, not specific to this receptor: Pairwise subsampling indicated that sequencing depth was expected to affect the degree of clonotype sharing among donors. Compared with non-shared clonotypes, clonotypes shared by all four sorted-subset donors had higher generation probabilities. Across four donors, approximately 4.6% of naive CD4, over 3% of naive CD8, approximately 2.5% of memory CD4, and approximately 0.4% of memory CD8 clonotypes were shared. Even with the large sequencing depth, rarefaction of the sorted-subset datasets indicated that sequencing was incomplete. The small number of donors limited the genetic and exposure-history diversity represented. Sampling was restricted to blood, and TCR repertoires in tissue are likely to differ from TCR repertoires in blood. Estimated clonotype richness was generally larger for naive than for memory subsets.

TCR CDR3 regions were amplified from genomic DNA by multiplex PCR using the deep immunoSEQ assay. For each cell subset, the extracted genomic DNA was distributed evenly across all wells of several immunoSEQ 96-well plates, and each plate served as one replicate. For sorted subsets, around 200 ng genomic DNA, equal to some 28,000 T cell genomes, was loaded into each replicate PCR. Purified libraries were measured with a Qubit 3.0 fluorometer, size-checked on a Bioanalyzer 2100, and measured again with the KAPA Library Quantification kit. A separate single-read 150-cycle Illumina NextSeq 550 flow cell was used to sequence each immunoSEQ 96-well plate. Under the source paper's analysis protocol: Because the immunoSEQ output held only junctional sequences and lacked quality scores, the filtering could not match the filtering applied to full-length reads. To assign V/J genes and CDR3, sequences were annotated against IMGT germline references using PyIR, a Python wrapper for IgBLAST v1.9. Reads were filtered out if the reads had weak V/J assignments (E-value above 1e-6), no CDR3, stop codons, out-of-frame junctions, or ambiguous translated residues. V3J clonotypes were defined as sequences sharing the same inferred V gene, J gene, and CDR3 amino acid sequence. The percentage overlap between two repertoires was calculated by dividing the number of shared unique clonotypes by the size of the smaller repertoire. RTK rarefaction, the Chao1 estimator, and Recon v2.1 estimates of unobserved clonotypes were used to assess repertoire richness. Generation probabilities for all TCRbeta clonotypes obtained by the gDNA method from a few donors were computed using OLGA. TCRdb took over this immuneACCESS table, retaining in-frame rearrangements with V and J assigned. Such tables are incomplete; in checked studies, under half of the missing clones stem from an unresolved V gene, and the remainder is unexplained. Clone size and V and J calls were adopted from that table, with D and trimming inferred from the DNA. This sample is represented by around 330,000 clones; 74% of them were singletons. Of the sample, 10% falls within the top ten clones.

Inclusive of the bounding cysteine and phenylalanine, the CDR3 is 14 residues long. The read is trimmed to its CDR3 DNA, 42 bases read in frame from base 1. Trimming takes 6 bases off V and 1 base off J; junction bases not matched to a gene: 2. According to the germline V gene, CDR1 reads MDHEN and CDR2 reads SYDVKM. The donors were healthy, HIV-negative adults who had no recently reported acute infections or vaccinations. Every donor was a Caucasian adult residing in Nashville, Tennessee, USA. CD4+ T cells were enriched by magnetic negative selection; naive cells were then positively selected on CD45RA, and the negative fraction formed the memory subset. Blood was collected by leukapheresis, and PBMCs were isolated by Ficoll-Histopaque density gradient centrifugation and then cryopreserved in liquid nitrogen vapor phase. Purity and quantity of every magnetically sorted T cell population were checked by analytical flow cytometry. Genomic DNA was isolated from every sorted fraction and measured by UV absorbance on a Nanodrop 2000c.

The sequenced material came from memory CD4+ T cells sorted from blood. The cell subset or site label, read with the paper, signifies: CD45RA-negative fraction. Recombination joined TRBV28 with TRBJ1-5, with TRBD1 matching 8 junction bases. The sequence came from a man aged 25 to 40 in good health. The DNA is TGTGCCAGCAGACCAGGGGGCAGCAATCAGCCCCAGCATTTT. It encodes CASRPGGSNQPQHF.